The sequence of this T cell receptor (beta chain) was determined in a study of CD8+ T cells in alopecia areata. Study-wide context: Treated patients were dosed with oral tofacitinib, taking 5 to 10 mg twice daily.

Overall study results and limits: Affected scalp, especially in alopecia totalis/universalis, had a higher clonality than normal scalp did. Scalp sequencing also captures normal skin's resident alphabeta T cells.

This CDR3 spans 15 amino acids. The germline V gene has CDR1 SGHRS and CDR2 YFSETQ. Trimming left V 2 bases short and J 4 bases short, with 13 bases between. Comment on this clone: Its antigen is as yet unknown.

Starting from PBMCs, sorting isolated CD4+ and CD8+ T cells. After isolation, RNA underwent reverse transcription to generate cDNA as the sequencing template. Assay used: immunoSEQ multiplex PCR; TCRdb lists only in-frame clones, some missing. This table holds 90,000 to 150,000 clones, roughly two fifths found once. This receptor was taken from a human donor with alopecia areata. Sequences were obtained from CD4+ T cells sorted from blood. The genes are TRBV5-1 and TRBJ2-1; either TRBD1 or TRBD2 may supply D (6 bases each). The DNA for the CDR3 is TGCGCCAGCAGCTTCGGGGGCGGCTCTTACAATGAGCAGTTCTTC. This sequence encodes CASSFGGGSYNEQFF.